The T cell receptor (beta chain) under discussion was sequenced for a study of CD8 T cells in ankylosing spondylitis. Study results and caveats: There were earlier reports of some motif variants in reactive arthritis synovial fluid and blood. Blood from ankylosing spondylitis patients appeared to carry a characteristic roughly eight-variant TCR beta motif.

The CDR3 totals 15 residues. Germline CDR1 and CDR2: LNHDA and SQIVND (reference sequence). Trimming shortened V by 7 bases and J by 0 bases, and 12 bases separated the two germline ends. TCRdb processed the 5' RACE reads anew with MiXCR; each CDR3 protein has one entry. In the table there are around 440,000 distinct CDR3 sequences, over 15% of which are singletons. As regards this clonotype: What it binds is unknown.

The sample taken for sequencing was blood, either unsorted or a sorted T cell fraction (not recorded which). This rearrangement joins TRBV19 to TRBJ1-4; D possibly corresponds to TRBD1 (5 bases). This TCR derives from a male donor with ankylosing spondylitis. CDR3 nucleotides: TGTGCCAGTACGCGGGGCTCTGCAACTAATGAAAAACTGTTTTTT. The encoded protein is CASTRGSATNEKLFF.